This T cell receptor (beta chain) is from a study of shared T cell receptors in the human thymus. The CDR3 has 14 residues. Trimming took off 7 bases at V and 4 bases at J, with 19 bases between the two ends. The V gene's germline CDR1 is SQVTM and CDR2 ANQGSEA. Some clones are missing from TCRdb's copy, which holds only in-frame ones; the method was immunoSEQ multiplex PCR. The table has approximately 580,000 clones, approximately 80% seen once. This clone was counted a few times. Another study also made use of these data, one on human thymus T cells. That study reports: Usage of V and J genes appeared biased in thymic and blood repertoires.

This TCR was recovered from a boy under three years old with a congenital heart defect. Source material: thymocytes. The chain combines TRBV29-1 with TRBJ2-5; maybe TRBD1 (7 bases). In nucleotides, the CDR3 is TGCAGCGGTGATGACAGGGAGGTTAGAGAGACCCAGTACTTC. This codes for CSGDDREVRETQYF.